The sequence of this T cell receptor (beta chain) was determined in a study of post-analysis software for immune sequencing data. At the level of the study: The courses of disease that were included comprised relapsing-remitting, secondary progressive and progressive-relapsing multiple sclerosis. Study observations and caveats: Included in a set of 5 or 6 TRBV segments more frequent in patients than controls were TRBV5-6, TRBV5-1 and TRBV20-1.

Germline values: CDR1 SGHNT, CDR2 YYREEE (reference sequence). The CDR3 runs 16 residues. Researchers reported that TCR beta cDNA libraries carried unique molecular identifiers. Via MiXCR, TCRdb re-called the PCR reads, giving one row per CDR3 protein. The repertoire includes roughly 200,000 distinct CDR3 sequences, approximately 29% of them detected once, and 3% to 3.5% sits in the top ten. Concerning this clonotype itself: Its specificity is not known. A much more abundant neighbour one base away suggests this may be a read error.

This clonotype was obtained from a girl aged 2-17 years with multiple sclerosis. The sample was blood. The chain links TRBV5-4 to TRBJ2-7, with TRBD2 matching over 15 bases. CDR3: CAGSKGLAGGSYEQYF. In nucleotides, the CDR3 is TGTGCCGGCAGCAAGGGACTAGCGGGAGGATCTTACGAGCAGTACTTC.